The 5 T cell receptor beta chains listed next were all sequenced from one sample in a study of blood T cells in healthy people across ages. Primed by a sample-barcoded 5' primer and a J-beta primer mix, a second PCR proceeded for about 7 to 11 cycles. MiXCR was run by TCRdb on the 5' RACE reads, yielding one entry per CDR3 protein. Among roughly 830,000 distinct CDR3 sequences listed, roughly 60% were seen once. The sequenced sample consisted of blood. All receptors come from a man in his thirties or forties in good health.

This clonotype appeared a few times. The rearrangement uses TRBV7-2 and TRBJ2-5; D may be TRBD2 (7 bases). The germline V and J ends were trimmed by 1 base and 5 bases, with 14 bases remaining between them. Germline V lookup: CDR1 SGHTA, CDR2 FQGNSA. The CDR3 consists of 15 residues. CDR3 sequence reads: CASSLDPGRGETQYF. The DNA of the CDR3 is TGTGCCAGCAGCTTAGATCCAGGGAGGGGGGAGACCCAGTACTTC.

In regard to this clonotype: This may be a read error: a much more frequent sequence differs by one nucleotide. The chain carries TRBV18 and TRBJ2-6, with 7 positions matching TRBD2. The V gene end was trimmed by 4 bases and the J gene end by 5 bases; junction bases not matched to a gene: 8. Germline loops: CDR1 KGHSH, CDR2 LQKENI. This CDR3 has 16 residues. CDR3 sequence (DNA): TGTGCCAGCTCACTCTCACCAGGGACTAGGGCCAACGTCCTGACTTTC. Translated: CASSLSPGTRANVLTF.

The V and J genes are TRBV7-3 and TRBJ1-6; D remains unclear. V was clipped by 2 bases and J by 10 bases, with 12 bases between them. CDR3 length: 14 amino acids. Germline CDR1 and CDR2: SGHTA and FQGTGA. CDR3 residues: CASSLGVHDSPLHF. CDR3 in DNA: TGTGCCAGCAGCTTAGGGGTTCATGACTCACCCCTCCACTTT.

The chain has TRBV12-3 or TRBV12-4 and TRBJ2-2; no reliable D call. This CDR3 has 11 residues. The ends were cut back, 6 bases at V and 7 bases at J, with 6 bases in the middle. The CDR3 reads CASRTDGELFF. CDR3 bases: TGTGCCAGCAGGACTGACGGGGAGCTGTTTTTT.

The rearrangement joins TRBV19 to TRBJ2-3, with no clear D. V was trimmed by 7 bases and J by 0 bases, leaving 8 bases between them. Germline CDR1 and CDR2: LNHDA and SQIVND (reference sequence). This CDR3 is built from 13 residues. CDR3 sequence: CASTTSSTDTQYF. CDR3 coding DNA: TGTGCCAGTACTACAAGTAGCACAGATACGCAGTATTTT.